This entry is about one T cell receptor beta chain. There is no known antigen for this receptor. Base qualities are not provided; no much larger clone lies one nucleotide away. The data belong to a study of cytomegalovirus exposure and HLA in healthy donors (dated by TCRdb to 2017 to 2019). About the full investigation: In an earlier analysis of roughly 500 of the donors, approximately 260 Gb of sequence data and about 110 million unique TCR beta sequences from 150 million to 200 million T cells were reported. In addition to the first cohort of 500 to 850 subjects, a separate validation cohort of around 110 different subjects was used. All discovery cohort repertoires had been generated on a single sequencing platform. To predict cytomegalovirus infection status, the study brought together high-throughput TCR immunosequencing, statistical association of individual TCRs with disease status, and machine learning. Typing coverage varied by locus: 629-630 donors for A, B, C, DRB1 and DQB1; around 560 for DQA1; around 610 for DPA1; 450 to 480 for DPB1. Across approximately 400 genotyped donors of the cohort, an average of about 250,000 unique TCR beta nucleotide sequences per donor were sequenced, and roughly 20% of those sequences were non-productive. Four to six DR-DQ haplotypes were handled as single units for association and clustering, since linkage in the cohort was strong. The later analysis used no new phenotypic data to find candidate immune exposures, relying instead on TCR beta sequences and their occurrence across donors. The genetic ancestry cluster associated with self-reported Caucasian donors included around 76% of the approximately 430 genotyped donors. Donor age, sex, ethnicity and CMV serostatus were compiled alongside the repertoire data. Using immunosequencing, the study profiled T cell repertoires from 500 to 800 subjects and related those repertoires to cytomegalovirus serostatus. HLA typing included class I and class II loci at four-digit resolution. Roughly 300 gigabases of sequencing data and roughly 80 million unique TCR sequences made up an early release that covered around 640 HLA-typed donors. In a later genetic analysis, genome-wide SNP genotypes for about 60% of the 666 donors were used, and that subset was treated as a discovery cohort. A later analysis re-examined previously published TCR beta repertoires from several hundred donors and added high-resolution HLA genotyping to investigate patterns of TCR occurrence. An earlier analysis of approximately 630 of the donors applied high-throughput TCR beta sequencing to assess whether each TCR beta V gene segment acted as functional or pseudogenic. The study was designed to test whether signatures of past pathogen exposure could be identified by cataloging public T cell receptors.

The CDR3 numbers 16 residues from cysteine through phenylalanine. Kept here is only the CDR3 DNA, which spans 48 bases and is read in frame from base 1. Based on the germline V gene (reference sequence), the CDR1 and CDR2 sequences are LNHNV and YYDKDF. Trimming removed 4 bases from V and 3 bases from J, leaving 13 bases between the germline ends. Library preparation was by the immunoSEQ multiplex PCR assay. The multiplex PCR relied on a mix of 60 forward primers for TCR Vbeta segments and 13 reverse primers for TCR Jbeta segments. The CDR3 region of rearranged TCR beta genes was amplified from genomic DNA by a multiplex PCR assay. The amplified TCR beta libraries were sequenced on the Illumina HiSeq System as 87-base-pair reads. From the authors' description of their analysis: In a later analysis, some 80 million unique TCR beta chains were counted across the approximately 670 repertoires, and roughly 11 million of these chains were shared by at least two donors. Raw reads were error-corrected and collapsed into unique sequences by a nearest-neighbor algorithm in which closely related sequences were merged to remove PCR and sequencing errors. V, D and J gene segments were assigned by aligning CDR3 sequences to IMGT reference sequences. For a sequence to be retained, a match of at least six nucleotides to both a V gene segment and a J gene segment was required. A rearrangement was called productive if the CDR3 had no stop codons and remained in frame with V and J, and every other rearrangement was called non-productive. Following IMGT convention, CDR3 was defined as the stretch from the second conserved V-encoded cysteine to the conserved J-encoded phenylalanine. Sequences without an unambiguous match to a single V gene segment were excluded from the earlier analysis of 500 to 700 of the donors. An earlier analysis of about 590 of the donors classified V segments as functional when productive rearrangements were above 56.7% and as segregating when the standard deviation between donors was above 5%. A statistical classification framework was built for diagnosing cytomegalovirus status from the catalog of TCR beta chain sequences. In a later analysis, TCR nucleotide sequences were compared against IMGT/GENE-DB human TR gene sequences so that V and J genes could be assigned. A later analysis assigned CDR3 sequences and most-parsimonious VDJ recombination scenarios with the TCRdist pipeline. In a later analysis, each TCR beta chain was defined by its CDR3 amino acid sequence together with its V-gene family, and reads lacking a unique V-gene family were excluded. As a way to deal with suspected cross-contamination and a sequencing artifact, a later analysis dropped nearly 600 nucleotide sequences that were highly shared and had low generation probability. For each public chain, a later analysis derived a clonal expansion index from normalized ranks of inferred template counts within each repertoire. In a later analysis, generation probabilities were computed with a VDJ recombination model fitted to out-of-frame rearrangements, and the resulting probabilities were checked against IGoR. In a later analysis, hypergeometric tests were used to score TCR-TCR, TCR-HLA and TCR-CMV co-occurrence, with a repertoire-size bias correction applied to TCR pairs. In a later analysis, false discovery rates were estimated by permuting HLA or CMV assignments 20 times. In a later analysis, co-occurring TCRs were grouped using DBSCAN, with TCRdist sequence similarity added in when clustering inside HLA-allele-positive subsets. Repertoires with fewer than 30,000 or more than 120,000 public chains, plus five repertoires with anomalous nucleotide sharing, were excluded from co-occurrence clustering. This is the immuneACCESS table as TCRdb keeps it, with only in-frame sequences that have V and J called. A part of the clones is gone; compared with another copy, unresolved V genes explain less than half, and the rest is unexplained. The V and J calls and clone size come from that table; D and trimming were worked out from the DNA. This sample has 120,000 or so clones in its table, and less than 90% of those were observed once. The biggest ten clones account for about 20% of the sample.

The paper's findings and limits, for the study overall: Correlated functional status among segregating V segments might reflect linkage disequilibrium, but an unknown experimental factor could not be ruled out. According to the authors, the approach could potentially be generalized to other disease states and immunological phenotypes. Three of the identified cytomegalovirus-associated TCR beta chains were confirmed in vitro to be specific for cytomegalovirus antigens. Because the 87-base-pair reads could not distinguish some IMGT-functional V segments, including TRBV6-2 and TRBV6-3, those segments were excluded. A further reported finding was that TCR beta sequences accurately predicted the HLA-A and HLA-B alleles for most subjects in the first cohort. Broadly in line with IMGT annotations, most TCR beta V segments showed up in productive rearrangements about 90% or about 30% of the time in an earlier analysis of 450 to 750 of the donors. CMV serostatus was the only immune exposure information available for the cohort. In a later analysis, the rate of TCR association differed among HLA loci, with DRB1 alleles having the most associated TCRs and HLA-C alleles having the fewest. The sequencing pipeline was judged likely to have produced a cluster of highly shared sequence variants as a technical artifact. At a false discovery rate of 0.05, a later analysis linked 16,951 TCR beta sequences to specific HLA alleles. A later analysis found that most CMV-associated TCR beta chains appeared HLA-restricted, with HLA associations seemingly driven largely by CMV exposure. When HLA alleles, especially DR and DQ, strongly co-occurred, TCR associations were difficult to assign to individual alleles. While some public TCRs were present in many individuals, most TCR sequences turned up only very rarely across donors. Because HLA typing was missing for some donors at each locus, association tests included only the typed subset. In the study, approximately 160 TCR beta chains were listed as associated with cytomegalovirus. Sequencing depth was assumed to be roughly uniform across donors in the presence/absence analyses, though that assumption may not hold. Compared with equally common non-associated chains, HLA-associated TCR beta chains in a later analysis were more clonally expanded and had lower generation probabilities. A later analysis reported that several top co-occurrence clusters appeared linked to parvovirus B19, influenza, CMV and Epstein-Barr virus. Cytomegalovirus status was reported to be diagnosed by the classifier with high specificity and sensitivity in both the original and validation cohorts. Because counts were too low, 15 to 20 rarely observed V segments, including chromosome 9 orphons, were excluded from the earlier analysis of some 590 of the donors. A later genetic analysis reported fewer N-insertions in productive TCRs among donors in an Asian-associated ancestry cluster than the roughly 700-donor mean. An association between a missense DCLRE1C variant and V-gene and J-gene trimming of TCR beta chains was found in a later genetic analysis and replicated in an independent cohort. In this cohort, only TCR beta chains were sequenced, and detectable features were limited by the absence of alpha or paired-chain data.

The cohort comprised several hundred healthy bone marrow donors. At the time of sampling, every cohort member was nominally healthy, though immune exposures that went unrecorded were likely present. The donor tested CMV seropositive, placing the donor among the approximately 310 seropositive members of the cohort. A peripheral blood sample was collected from each donor, and TCR beta sequencing was performed on peripheral blood mononuclear cells. Genomic DNA was extracted from the blood cell samples with the Qiagen DNeasy Blood Extraction Kit. This TCR came from a man aged 18 to 29 in good health and CMV-seropositive. Recombination linked TRBV15 to TRBJ1-6; there is no confident call for the D gene. Sequencing was done on a sample of PBMCs. Here is the DNA: TGTGCCACCAGCACTGCCGCGGGGATCTATAATTCACCCCTCCACTTT. Translated, this gives CATSTAAGIYNSPLHF.